The present entry profiles one TCR beta chain with its context. Its antigen is as yet unknown. The sample belongs to a study of cytomegalovirus exposure and HLA in healthy donors. Findings and caveats of the study: In vitro confirmation showed three CMV-associated chains to be CMV antigen specific. Follow-up analysis later connected one missense variant in DCLRE1C with trimming of TCR beta V- and J-genes.

CDR1 and CDR2 from the germline V gene are SGHRS and YFSETQ. The CDR3 totals 16 residues. V dropped 1 base and J dropped 3; count of bases not matched to a gene: 5. The primer mix had 60 Vbeta and 13 Jbeta primers. Sequencing used immunoSEQ multiplex PCR; TCRdb keeps in-frame clones, though not all of them. Here the sample spans 120,000 to 150,000 clones, just under 75% being singletons. The sequenced sample was PBMCs. The receptor was isolated from a woman under 30 in good health and CMV-seronegative. This chain links TRBV5-1 with TRBJ2-1; 9 nucleotides line up with TRBD2. CDR3 region: CASSLRSSGVYNEQFF. Here the CDR3 DNA reads TGCGCCAGCAGCTTGCGCTCTAGCGGGGTCTACAATGAGCAGTTCTTC.